This T cell receptor (beta chain) originates from a study of regulatory T cells in long-lasting Graves disease. Findings of the study overall: Preferential use of TRBV28, TRBJ1-2 and TRBJ2-5 was seen in persistent disease. The number of shared public clonotypes was higher in persistent patients (more than 2,500) than new patients (966). Since the sample size was small, accuracy may have been reduced.

Sample time point: newly diagnosed GD, antithyroid drugs for less than 3 months. From PBMCs, RNA was extracted and then used to make the TCR library. There are many counts of this clonotype. Antigen specificity is unknown. The CDR3 sequence is 14 residues long. V lost 3 bases and J 3 bases, leaving 11 bases between the germline ends. Sequencing libraries for TCR beta were prepared with iRepertoire HTBI primers and Arm-PCR of CDR3 regions. TCRdb passed the multiplex PCR reads through MiXCR, listing each CDR3 protein once. This sample has a few hundred thousand distinct CDR3 sequences; around an eighth occur once, and the top ten carry roughly a tenth. A further study also used this sample, focusing on T cells in Graves' hyperthyroidism and ophthalmopathy. That work states: It was uncontrolled infection, other autoimmune disease, pregnancy or lactation that excluded patients.

The gene calls are TRBV12-3 or TRBV12-4 and TRBJ2-5, with D perhaps matching TRBD2 (6 bases). The input for sequencing was peripheral blood mononuclear cells (PBMCs), taken at new diagnosis, from a patient treated with antithyroid drugs. This TCR was sampled from a man aged 25-45 years with Graves disease. DNA of the CDR3: TGTGCCAGCAGTTTGGGACTGATAGAAGAGACCCAGTACTTC. Encoded protein: CASSLGLIEETQYF.